A single sample is the source of the 2 T cell receptor beta chains below, sequenced in a study. TCRdb re-derived calls from the 5' RACE reads in MiXCR, one entry per CDR3 protein. The sample contains tens of thousands of distinct CDR3 sequences, more than 25% of which appear only once. Sequences were obtained from tumor-infiltrating memory CD4+ T cells sorted from the breast tumor. As to subset: memory CD4+ T cells, CD4+CD45RO+CD25-. All receptors come from a female donor with breast cancer.

The V and J genes are TRBV6-1 and TRBJ2-1; a possible D gene is TRBD1 (5 bases). The CDR3 sequence is 15 residues long. Germline values: CDR1 MNHNS, CDR2 SASEGT. Trimming pared 3 bases from V and 4 bases from J, leaving 13 bases between. The CDR3 DNA reads as TGTGCCAGCAGTGAGGATGGGGCGCCTTACAATGAGCAGTTCTTC. Translated, it gives CASSEDGAPYNEQFF.

This rearrangement joins TRBV7-2 to TRBJ2-7; TRBD1 might be the D (6 bases). Trimming cost V 6 bases and J 0 bases, with 12 bases left between them. CDR3 length: 14 amino acids. Germline CDR1 reads SGHTA; CDR2 reads FQGNSA. The CDR3 nucleotides read TGTGCCAGCAGTCGGGACACCTTCTCCTACGAGCAGTACTTC. It yields the protein CASSRDTFSYEQYF.